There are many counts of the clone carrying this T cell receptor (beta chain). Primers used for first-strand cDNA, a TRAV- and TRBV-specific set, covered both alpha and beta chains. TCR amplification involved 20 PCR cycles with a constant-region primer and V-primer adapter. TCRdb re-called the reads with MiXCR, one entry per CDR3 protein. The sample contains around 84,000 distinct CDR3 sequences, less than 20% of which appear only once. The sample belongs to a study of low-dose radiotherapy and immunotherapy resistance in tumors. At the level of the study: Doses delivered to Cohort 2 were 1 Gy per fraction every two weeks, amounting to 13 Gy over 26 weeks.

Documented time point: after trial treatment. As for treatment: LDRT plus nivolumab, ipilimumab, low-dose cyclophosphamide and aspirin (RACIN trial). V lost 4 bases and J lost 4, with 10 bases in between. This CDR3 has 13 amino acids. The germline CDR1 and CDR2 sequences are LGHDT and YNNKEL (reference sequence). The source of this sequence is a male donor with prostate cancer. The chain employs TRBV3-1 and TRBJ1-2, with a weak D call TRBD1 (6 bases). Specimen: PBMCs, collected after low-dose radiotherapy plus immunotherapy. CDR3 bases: TGTGCCAGCAGCCTCGGACAGTTCTATGGCTACACCTTC. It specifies CASSLGQFYGYTF.